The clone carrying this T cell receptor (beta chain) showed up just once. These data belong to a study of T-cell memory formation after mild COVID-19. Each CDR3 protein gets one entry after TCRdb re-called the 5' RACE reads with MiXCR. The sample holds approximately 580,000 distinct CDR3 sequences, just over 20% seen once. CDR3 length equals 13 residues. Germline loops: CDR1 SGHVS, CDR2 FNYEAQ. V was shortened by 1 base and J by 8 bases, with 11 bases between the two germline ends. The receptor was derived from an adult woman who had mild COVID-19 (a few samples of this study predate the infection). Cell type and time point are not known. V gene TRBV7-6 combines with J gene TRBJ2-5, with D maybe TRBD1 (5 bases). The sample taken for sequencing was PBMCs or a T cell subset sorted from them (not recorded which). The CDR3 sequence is CASSLVRGQTQYF. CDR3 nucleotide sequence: TGTGCCAGCAGCTTAGTCCGAGGACAAACCCAGTACTTC.